Listed below are T cell receptor beta chains from one sample, sequenced in a study of spatial heterogeneity in lung cancer. TCRdb analysed the 5' RACE reads with MiXCR anew, one entry per CDR3 protein. The sample yields some 83,000 distinct CDR3 sequences, about a fifth seen once. Sequencing was performed on PBMCs, taken at surgery. Receptor source: a male donor with early-stage non-small cell lung cancer. Both conserved end residues are part of each CDR3. D genes are given only for firm matches. Size values are once, few and many counts, or a class for expanded clones, and some rows have none.

D: NA; J: TRBJ2-2; V: TRBV6-1; size: few; CDR3: CASSGIRNTGELFF; DNA: TGTGCCAGCAGTGGGATTCGGAACACCGGGGAGCTGTTTTTT
D: NA; J: TRBJ2-2; V: TRBV7-2; size: few; CDR3: CASSPTTGVTGELFF; DNA: TGTGCCAGCAGCCCGACGACAGGAGTCACCGGGGAGCTGTTTTTT
D: TRBD1; J: TRBJ2-3; V: TRBV5-4; size: few; CDR3: CASSPGGTGGNTQYF; DNA: TGTGCCAGCAGCCCGGGAGGGACAGGGGGTAATACGCAGTATTTT
D: TRBD1; J: TRBJ2-3; V: TRBV29-1; size: many; CDR3: CSVEWRQGSDTQYF; DNA: TGCAGCGTTGAATGGAGACAGGGGTCGGATACGCAGTATTTT
D: TRBD1; J: TRBJ1-1; V: TRBV6-4; size: many; CDR3: CASSSTTGGTEAFF; DNA: TGTGCCAGCAGTTCCACGACAGGGGGCACTGAAGCTTTCTTT
D: TRBD1; J: TRBJ1-1; V: TRBV7-2; size: many; CDR3: CASSLTGEKNTEAFF; DNA: TGTGCCAGCAGCTTAACAGGGGAGAAGAACACTGAAGCTTTCTTT
D: NA; J: TRBJ1-5; V: TRBV9; size: many; CDR3: CASSPGGTGLEPQHF; DNA: TGTGCCAGCAGCCCGGGGGGCACAGGCCTAGAGCCCCAGCATTTT
D: NA; J: TRBJ2-7; V: TRBV6-2/TRBV6-3; size: few; CDR3: CASSYKGSTYEQYF; DNA: TGTGCCAGCAGTTACAAGGGCAGTACCTACGAGCAGTACTTC
D: TRBD1; J: TRBJ2-5; V: TRBV7-3; size: NA; CDR3: CASSKDRVETQYF; DNA: TGTGCCAGCAGCAAGGACAGGGTAGAGACCCAGTACTTC
D: TRBD2; J: TRBJ2-1; V: TRBV20-1; size: NA; CDR3: CSARRSGFDAGDFEQFF; DNA: TGCAGTGCTCGAAGGTCGGGGTTTGACGCGGGAGATTTTGAGCAGTTCTTC
D: NA; J: TRBJ1-1; V: TRBV5-1; size: NA; CDR3: CASSSQGPDTEAFF; DNA: TGCGCCAGCAGCTCACAGGGTCCGGACACTGAAGCTTTCTTT
D: NA; J: TRBJ2-4; V: TRBV19; size: many; CDR3: CASSSRLPGAKNIQYF; DNA: TGTGCCAGTAGTTCGCGCCTACCGGGAGCCAAAAACATTCAGTACTTC
D: NA; J: TRBJ2-1; V: TRBV20-1; size: many; CDR3: CSARDLSSGVYNEQFF; DNA: TGCAGTGCTAGAGATCTGAGTAGCGGAGTCTACAATGAGCAGTTCTTC
D: NA; J: TRBJ1-1; V: TRBV29-1; size: few; CDR3: CSVENYPEAFF; DNA: TGCAGCGTTGAGAACTACCCCGAAGCTTTCTTT
D: TRBD2; J: TRBJ2-1; V: TRBV14; size: many; CDR3: CASSQDSGKWDNEQFF; DNA: TGTGCCAGCAGCCAAGATAGCGGGAAGTGGGACAATGAGCAGTTCTTC
D: TRBD2; J: TRBJ2-2; V: TRBV20-1; size: NA; CDR3: CSARERWNTGELFF; DNA: TGCAGTGCGCGGGAGCGATGGAACACCGGGGAGCTGTTTTTT
D: NA; J: TRBJ2-3; V: TRBV20-1; size: NA; CDR3: CSARTDTQYF; DNA: TGCAGTGCTAGGACAGATACGCAGTATTTT
D: TRBD1; J: TRBJ2-2; V: TRBV6-5; size: few; CDR3: CASRPRDRGGTGELFF; DNA: TGTGCCAGCAGACCCCGGGACAGGGGTGGTACCGGGGAGCTGTTTTTT
D: NA; J: TRBJ2-2; V: TRBV12-3/TRBV12-4; size: few; CDR3: CASSLALRGAGELFF; DNA: TGTGCCAGCAGTTTAGCGCTCAGGGGAGCCGGGGAGCTGTTTTTT
D: NA; J: TRBJ2-3; V: TRBV4-2; size: NA; CDR3: CASSQNQVTTDTQYF; DNA: TGTGCCAGCAGCCAGAATCAGGTGACCACAGATACGCAGTATTTT
D: NA; J: TRBJ2-5; V: TRBV5-1; size: NA; CDR3: CASSPGRFQETQYF; DNA: TGCGCCAGCAGTCCGGGGAGGTTCCAAGAGACCCAGTACTTC
D: NA; J: TRBJ1-2; V: TRBV24-1; size: NA; CDR3: CATSDHRYLDGYTF; DNA: TGTGCCACCAGTGACCACAGGTATTTAGATGGCTACACCTTC
D: NA; J: TRBJ1-5; V: TRBV28; size: many; CDR3: CASSLHRDGQPQHF; DNA: TGTGCCAGCAGTTTACACAGGGACGGGCAGCCCCAGCATTTT
D: TRBD1; J: TRBJ2-1; V: TRBV3-1; size: many; CDR3: CASSRTGAYNEQFF; DNA: TGTGCCAGCAGCCGGACAGGGGCCTACAATGAGCAGTTCTTC
D: TRBD2; J: TRBJ2-3; V: TRBV7-6; size: NA; CDR3: CASSLGTGLAGTSTDTQYF; DNA: TGTGCCAGCAGCTTAGGAACGGGACTAGCGGGTACTAGCACAGATACGCAGTATTTT
D: TRBD2; J: TRBJ2-5; V: TRBV7-2; size: NA; CDR3: CASSPPGLEGEETQYF; DNA: TGTGCCAGCAGCCCCCCAGGACTAGAGGGAGAGGAGACCCAGTACTTC
D: NA; J: TRBJ1-1; V: TRBV7-2; size: few; CDR3: CASKTLGTEAFF; DNA: TGTGCCAGCAAAACCCTGGGCACTGAAGCTTTCTTT
D: TRBD2; J: TRBJ2-3; V: TRBV7-9; size: NA; CDR3: CASRDSGSDTQYF; DNA: TGTGCCAGCAGGGATAGCGGGAGTGATACGCAGTATTTT
D: TRBD2; J: TRBJ2-3; V: TRBV2; size: NA; CDR3: CASSWRGATKDTQYF; DNA: TGTGCCAGCTCTTGGCGGGGGGCCACGAAAGATACGCAGTATTTT
D: TRBD1; J: TRBJ1-5; V: TRBV19; size: NA; CDR3: CASSRGQLNQPQHF; DNA: TGTGCCAGTAGTAGGGGACAGCTCAATCAGCCCCAGCATTTT
D: TRBD1; J: TRBJ2-7; V: TRBV6-6; size: few; CDR3: CASSNPGQGLYEQYF; DNA: TGTGCCAGCAGCAACCCGGGACAGGGGTTATACGAGCAGTACTTC
D: NA; J: TRBJ2-4; V: TRBV19; size: few; CDR3: CASSADPLEAKNIQYF; DNA: TGTGCCAGCTCGGCGGACCCCCTGGAGGCCAAAAACATTCAGTACTTC
D: NA; J: TRBJ1-2; V: TRBV29-1; size: few; CDR3: CSVEGAPYGYTF; DNA: TGCAGCGTTGAGGGAGCGCCCTATGGCTACACCTTC
D: NA; J: TRBJ1-5; V: TRBV28; size: few; CDR3: CASSLGRQVNQPQHF; DNA: TGTGCCAGCAGTTTAGGCCGACAGGTCAATCAGCCCCAGCATTTT
D: TRBD1; J: TRBJ1-6; V: TRBV7-3; size: few; CDR3: CASSLTGGTGVHSPLHF; DNA: TGTGCCAGCAGCTTAACAGGCGGGACAGGGGTACATTCACCCCTCCACTTT